These T cell receptor beta chains were read from a single sample in a study of identical twins. One entry per CDR3 protein, called by TCRdb with MiXCR from the 5' RACE reads. The sample comprises some 1,600,000 distinct CDR3 sequences, roughly a third of which are singletons, and less than 0.35% rests with the top ten. The sequenced sample consisted of cord blood. The source of these receptors is a newborn girl in good health. CDR3s include the opening cysteine and the closing phenylalanine or tryptophan. D genes are given only for firm matches. Size is omitted from some rows. Given values are once, few, many or a class for expanded clones.

abundance | len | j_gene | v_gene | d_gene | CDR3nt | CDR3aa
many | 14 | TRBJ2-7 | TRBV20-1 | TRBD2 | TGCAGTGCTAGAAGACTAGCGGGAGGGTACGAGCAGTACTTC | CSARRLAGGYEQYF
few | 16 | TRBJ1-2 | TRBV7-2 | . | TGTGCCAGCAGCTTAGGTGGGAGATCACCTGATTATGGCTACACCTTC | CASSLGGRSPDYGYTF
few | 16 | TRBJ2-1 | TRBV6-2/TRBV6-3 | TRBD2 | TGTGCCAGCAGTGGGACTAGCGGGAGGGGGAACAATGAGCAGTTCTTC | CASSGTSGRGNNEQFF
. | 14 | TRBJ2-7 | TRBV6-6 | . | TGTGCCAGCAGTTACTCGATGGGGCTCTACGAGCAGTACTTC | CASSYSMGLYEQYF
. | 14 | TRBJ1-5 | TRBV29-1 | . | TGCAGCGTTAGGTGGCAGGGTTTAAATCACCCCCAGCATTTT | CSVRWQGLNHPQHF
few | 15 | TRBJ2-7 | TRBV7-9 | . | TGTGCCAGCAGCTTACGCCAGGCCCCCTCCTACGAGCAGTACTTC | CASSLRQAPSYEQYF
. | 18 | TRBJ2-6 | TRBV5-1 | TRBD1 | TGCGCCAGCAGCTGGGTCGGGACAGTGAGCTCTGGGGCCAACGTCCTGACTTTC | CASSWVGTVSSGANVLTF
. | 15 | TRBJ1-5 | TRBV16 | . | TGTGCCAGCAGCCAATTTCGGACTCCGAATCAGCCCCAGCATTTT | CASSQFRTPNQPQHF
few | 15 | TRBJ2-3 | TRBV20-1 | TRBD2 | TGCAGTGCTAGAGTTGCGGGGGGTAGCACAGATACGCAGTATTTT | CSARVAGGSTDTQYF
. | 13 | TRBJ1-1 | TRBV4-1 | . | TGCGCCAGCAGAAAGGTCGGGCAGCACGAAGCTTTCTTT | CASRKVGQHEAFF
few | 15 | TRBJ2-1 | TRBV20-1 | . | TGCAGTGCTAGAGACTCCAGGAGCTCCTACAATGAGCAGTTCTTC | CSARDSRSSYNEQFF
many | 14 | TRBJ2-7 | TRBV4-2 | . | TGTGCCAGCAGCCAAGTGGTCGAGACCTACGAGCAGTACTTC | CASSQVVETYEQYF
. | 14 | TRBJ1-6 | TRBV5-4 | . | TGTGCCAGCAGCTTGGAGCAGGATAATTCACCCCCCCACTTT | CASSLEQDNSPPHF
few | 16 | TRBJ2-3 | TRBV7-2 | TRBD2 | TGTGCCAGCAGCTTCACGGGACTAGCTAGCACAGATACGCAGTATTTT | CASSFTGLASTDTQYF
few | 15 | TRBJ2-7 | TRBV3-1 | . | TGTGCCAGCAGCCGGTACAGGGAGGTAACCTACGAGCAGTACTTC | CASSRYREVTYEQYF
few | 12 | TRBJ2-3 | TRBV20-1 | . | TGCAGTGCCAGACCATCCTCAGATACGCAGTATTTT | CSARPSSDTQYF
many | 15 | TRBJ2-7 | TRBV27 | . | TGTGCCAGCAGCCTACGTACGGGGTCCTCCTACGAGCAGTACTTC | CASSLRTGSSYEQYF
. | 15 | TRBJ2-1 | TRBV2 | TRBD2 | TGTGCCAGCAGTGTCCCCTTCGGGGGGGCCAATGAGCAGTTCTTC | CASSVPFGGANEQFF
few | 15 | TRBJ2-7 | TRBV7-9 | TRBD1 | TGTGCCAGCAGCTTTACTGGGACAGGGCCCTACGAGCAGTACTTC | CASSFTGTGPYEQYF
. | 14 | TRBJ1-2 | TRBV28 | . | TGTGCCAGCAATCCAAACAGGGCTGGGGGTGGCTACACCTTC | CASNPNRAGGGYTF
few | 16 | TRBJ2-1 | TRBV5-1 | TRBD2 | TGCGCCAGCAGCGTGGTTAGCGGGAGTGCCTGGGGTGAGCAGTTCTTC | CASSVVSGSAWGEQFF
. | 13 | TRBJ2-1 | TRBV20-1 | . | TGCAGTGCTAGCCAGCGGGTCCCCCTCGAGCAGTTCTTC | CSASQRVPLEQFF
. | 14 | TRBJ1-6 | TRBV7-2 | . | TGTGCCAGCAGCTTTACCCTCTATAATTCACCCCTCCACTTT | CASSFTLYNSPLHF
few | 12 | TRBJ2-7 | TRBV29-1 | . | TGCAGCGGGGGGGTCCCCCCCTACGAGCAGTACTTC | CSGGVPPYEQYF
few | 15 | TRBJ2-1 | TRBV2 | TRBD2 | TGTGCCACCACCACCGGACTAGCGGGGTACAATGAGCAGTTCTTC | CATTTGLAGYNEQFF
many | 15 | TRBJ2-1 | TRBV5-6 | . | TGTGCCAGCAGCTTCCGGGACAACTCCTACAATGAGCAGTTCTTC | CASSFRDNSYNEQFF
. | 14 | TRBJ2-4 | TRBV20-1 | TRBD1 | TGCAGTGCCCACAGGGGCCGAGGGCAAAACATTCAGTACTTC | CSAHRGRGQNIQYF
few | 15 | TRBJ1-2 | TRBV4-1 | . | TGCGCCAGCAGCCAAGATCTTCAGGGCCGGGGGGGCTACACCTTC | CASSQDLQGRGGYTF
. | 14 | TRBJ1-5 | TRBV7-2 | . | TGTGCCAGCAGCTTAGAGGGGGGACGTTTTGCCCAGCATTTT | CASSLEGGRFAQHF
. | 14 | TRBJ2-3 | TRBV28 | TRBD1 | TGTGCCAGCAGGGGACAGGGGACCACAGATACGCAGTATTTT | CASRGQGTTDTQYF
few | 15 | TRBJ1-6 | TRBV6-5 | TRBD1 | TGTGCCAGCAGTCGGACAGGCCGAATTAATTCACCCCTCCACTTT | CASSRTGRINSPLHF
many | 14 | TRBJ1-2 | TRBV5-1 | TRBD1 | TGCGCCAGCAGCTGGACAGGGGGTAACTATGGCTACACCTTC | CASSWTGGNYGYTF
. | 13 | TRBJ1-1 | TRBV3-1 | . | TGTGCCAGCAGCCAAGATCCACGGCTAGAAGCTTTCTTT | CASSQDPRLEAFF
. | 16 | TRBJ2-2 | TRBV7-2 | TRBD1 | TGTGCCAGCAGCCCAGTAGGACAGGGTTCGGCCGGGGAGCTGTTTTTT | CASSPVGQGSAGELFF
few | 16 | TRBJ2-1 | TRBV9 | TRBD2 | TGTGCCAGCCACTACCTACGGGAGGACTCCTACAATGAGCAGTTCTTC | CASHYLREDSYNEQFF
. | 13 | TRBJ2-7 | TRBV6-5 | . | TGTGCCAGCAGCCCTACAGGGAGCAACGAGCAGTACTTC | CASSPTGSNEQYF
. | 19 | TRBJ1-2 | TRBV21-1 | . | TGTGCCAGACGTGTCCCGGGACAGGGAGGGAAGTTAACTGACTATGGCTACACCTTC | CARRVPGQGGKLTDYGYTF
few | 23 | TRBJ2-5 | TRBV10-3 | TRBD1 | TGTGCCATCAGTGCTACACAGACAGGGATCGAACTGACAACTGGATCCCCTCAAGAGACCCAGTACTTC | CAISATQTGIELTTGSPQETQYF
. | 16 | TRBJ2-1 | TRBV7-2 | TRBD2 | TGTGCCAGCAGCTTAGGTGGACTAGTTTGGTACAATGAGCAGTTCTTC | CASSLGGLVWYNEQFF
. | 11 | TRBJ2-3 | TRBV29-1 | . | TGCAGCGTCCGGGGGTTAGGCGAAAAGTATTTT | CSVRGLGEKYF
few | 15 | TRBJ2-7 | TRBV6-2/TRBV6-3 | . | TGTGCCAGCAGTGATGTGACAGGGAGGGGCTACGAGCAGTACTTC | CASSDVTGRGYEQYF
few | 15 | TRBJ2-3 | TRBV28 | . | TGTGCCAGCAGTTTATGCGGCAGGGAGCCAGATACGCAGTATTTT | CASSLCGREPDTQYF
few | 17 | TRBJ2-4 | TRBV4-1 | TRBD2 | TGCGCCAGCAGCCAAGCCCTAGGGCGGGAGGGCCGGAGGGAGCAGTACTTC | CASSQALGREGRREQYF
few | 13 | TRBJ1-1 | TRBV5-5 | . | TGTGCCAGCAGCGCTACAGGGACGGGGAGAGCTTTCTTT | CASSATGTGRAFF
. | 17 | TRBJ2-4 | TRBV21-1 | . | TGTGCCAGCAGCGCAACCGACAGGGCCCTAGCCAAAAACATTCAGTACTTC | CASSATDRALAKNIQYF
. | 11 | TRBJ2-5 | TRBV20-1 | . | . | CSAWALGARYF
. | 14 | TRBJ2-7 | TRBV5-1 | TRBD2 | TGCGCCAGCAGCTTGGGACTAGCTCCCAACGAGCAGTACTTC | CASSLGLAPNEQYF
few | 16 | TRBJ1-2 | TRBV7-9 | . | TGTGCCAGCAGCTTAGCGGGGACTTACAGGGCGCATGGCTACACCTTC | CASSLAGTYRAHGYTF
. | 15 | TRBJ1-2 | TRBV3-1 | . | TGTGCCAGCAGCCAAGCCAAGGGAAAGCGGTATGGCTACACCTTC | CASSQAKGKRYGYTF
few | 16 | TRBJ1-5 | TRBV28 | . | TGTGCCAGCACCCCACAGGGCCTTCATAGCAATCAGCCCCAGCATTTT | CASTPQGLHSNQPQHF